The sequence of this TCR beta chain was determined in a study of blood T cell repertoires in COVID-19. Study-wide background: Samples representing acute and convalescent COVID-19 were sourced from the United States, Italy and Spain. Sources were T cells, B-cell-depleted T cells, or PBMCs; the material itself was cDNA or gDNA.

In the authors' workflow: Quantification of nucleated cells was approximated via reference gene primer amplification. Repertoires were generated with immunoSEQ multiplex PCR, while TCRdb's copy carries only in-frame clones and drops some. V and J calls and clone size follow that table, whereas D and trimming were derived from the DNA. The sample carries 80,000 to 95,000 clones, 70% to 90% recorded once. The germline CDR1 and CDR2 sequences are SGHVS and FQNEAQ. The CDR3 length is 13 residues. The trim removed 5 bases at V and 13 bases at J, leaving 5 bases unmatched. The sequencing sample was made of peripheral blood. The receptor comes from a human donor in a cohort sampled during active COVID-19. The chain is built from TRBV7-8 and TRBJ2-1; 13 nucleotides align to TRBD2. Here the CDR3 reads CASSHGLAGEQFF. The DNA for the CDR3 is TGTGCCAGCAGCCACGGACTAGCGGGAGAACAGTTCTTC.